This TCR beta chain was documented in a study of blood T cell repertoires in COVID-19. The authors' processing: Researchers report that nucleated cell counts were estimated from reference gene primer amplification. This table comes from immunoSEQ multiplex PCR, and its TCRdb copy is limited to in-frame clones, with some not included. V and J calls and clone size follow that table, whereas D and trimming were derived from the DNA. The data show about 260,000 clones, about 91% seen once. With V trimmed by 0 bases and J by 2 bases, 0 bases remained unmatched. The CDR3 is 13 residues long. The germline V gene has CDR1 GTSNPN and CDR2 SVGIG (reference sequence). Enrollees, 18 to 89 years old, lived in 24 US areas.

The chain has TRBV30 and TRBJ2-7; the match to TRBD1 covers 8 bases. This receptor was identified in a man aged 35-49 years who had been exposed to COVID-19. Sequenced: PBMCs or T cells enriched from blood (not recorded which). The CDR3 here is CAWSVQGAYEQYF. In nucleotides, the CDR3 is TGTGCCTGGAGTGTACAGGGGGCCTACGAGCAGTACTTC. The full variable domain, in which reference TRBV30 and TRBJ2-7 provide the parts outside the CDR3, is SQTIHQWPATLVQPVGSPLSLECTVEGTSNPNLYWYRQAAGRGLQLLFYSVGIGQISSEVPQNLSASRPQDRQFILSSKKLLLSDSGFYLCAWSVQGAYEQYFGPGTRLTVT.